The 22 T cell receptor beta chains listed next were all sequenced from one sample in a study of OX40 agonist ivuxolimab in advanced cancers. Library preparation was by the immunoSEQ multiplex PCR assay. Entries here come from immuneACCESS through TCRdb and include only in-frame sequences with V and J called. Some clones fail to appear in such tables; in the studies checked, an unresolved V gene covers under half of the shortfall, and the cause of the remainder is unknown. A total of under 80,000 clones appear in this sample, roughly four fifths of them only once. The ten largest clones represent 4% to 6% of the sample. The material sequenced was CD4+ or CD8+ T cells sorted from blood, taken in a trial of the OX40 agonist ivuxolimab. The source is an adult with an advanced solid tumor such as melanoma, head and neck, liver or kidney cancer.

V is TRBV7-2 and J is TRBJ1-1, with D possibly TRBD1 on 6 matching bases. Deletions cut 4 bases from V and 4 bases from J, with 13 bases between. The CDR3 spans 14 residues. Per the germline V gene, CDR1 is SGHTA and CDR2 is FQGNSA. The CDR3 sequence is CASSYGGLGTEAFF. In DNA form, the CDR3 reads TGTGCCAGCAGCTACGGGGGGCTCGGCACTGAAGCTTTCTTT.

The chain has TRBV27 and TRBJ1-4; TRBD1 agrees at 9 bases. After removal of 3 bases from V and 7 bases from J, the junction contained 6 bases not matched to a gene. The CDR3 has 15 residues. Germline-derived CDR1 and CDR2 are MNHEY and SMNVEV (reference sequence). This chain's CDR3 is CASSFGGQGIEKLFF. CDR3 nucleotides: TGTGCCAGCAGTTTCGGGGGACAGGGAATTGAAAAACTGTTTTTT.

The J gene is TRBJ1-4, the V gene TRBV18, with D unresolved. The CDR3 has 13 amino acids. Germline-derived CDR1 and CDR2 are KGHSH and LQKENI. V dropped 2 bases and J dropped 7 bases, with 8 bases sitting between them. In DNA form, the CDR3 reads TGTGCCAGCTCACCAAGGGCTTTTGAAAAACTGTTTTTT. Protein: CASSPRAFEKLFF.

This chain joins TRBV2 and TRBJ1-5; D gene unclear. Germline values: CDR1 SNHLY, CDR2 FYNNEI. The CDR3 runs to 14 residues. With 4 bases removed from V and 3 bases from J, the gap between germline ends came to 10 bases. CDR3 amino acids: CASSVVQLNQPQHF. CDR3 DNA sequence: TGTGCCAGCAGTGTTGTACAGCTCAATCAGCCCCAGCATTTT.

CDR3 sequence reads: CASSPTVPTQYF. CDR3 nucleotides: TGTGCCAGCAGTCCGACAGTCCCTACGCAGTATTTT. The V gene is TRBV28, the J gene TRBJ2-3; tentative D call: TRBD1 (5 bases). V gave up 5 bases and J gave up 8 bases, with 11 bases separating them. The CDR3 spans 12 residues. The germline V gene encodes CDR1 MDHEN and CDR2 SYDVKM.

This chain uses TRBV4-3 with TRBJ2-3, with 9 bases identical to TRBD1. Germline CDR1 and CDR2: LGHNA and YSLEER. V lost 4 bases to trimming and J lost 6 bases; unmatched junction nucleotides: 5. This CDR3 is 14 amino acids long. The CDR3 coding sequence is TGCGCCAGCAGCCGGGGGACAGGGCAGGATACGCAGTATTTT. It translates to CASSRGTGQDTQYF.

This rearrangement joins TRBV28 to TRBJ2-4, with D possibly being TRBD2 (6 bases). The ends were cut back, 4 bases at V and 8 bases at J, with 15 bases in the middle. Germline V gene data show CDR1 as MDHEN and CDR2 as SYDVKM. The CDR3 extends over 14 amino acids. This CDR3 is CASSSKASGDIQYF. CDR3 DNA sequence: TGTGCCAGCAGTTCGAAAGCCTCGGGAGACATTCAGTACTTC. Full variable domain (missing parts from reference TRBV28 and TRBJ2-4): DVKVTQSSRYLVKRTGEKVFLECVQDMDHENMFWYRQDPGLGLRLIYFSYDVKMKEKGDIPEGYSVSREKKERFSLILESASTNQTSMYLCASSSKASGDIQYFGAGTRLSVL.

Regarding this clone: The sample holds other DNA sequences that translate to the same CDR3. This rearrangement joins TRBV15 to TRBJ2-5; possible D gene TRBD2, 6 bases. Deletions cut 0 bases from V and 5 bases from J, with 13 bases between. The CDR3 is 15 amino acids. Germline V gene sequence: CDR1 LNHNV, CDR2 YYDKDF (reference sequence). The CDR3 region is CATSRDYGSGETQYF. The CDR3 coding sequence is TGTGCCACCAGCAGAGATTACGGGAGCGGGGAGACCCAGTACTTC.

This sequence joins TRBV18 and TRBJ2-1; 9 positions match TRBD1. This CDR3 contains 14 residues. J gave up 8 bases and V 3 bases, and 5 bases lay outside the gene matches. Per germline, CDR1 KGHSH and CDR2 LQKENI. The chain's CDR3 is CASSPTDRGYEQFF. As DNA, the CDR3 is TGTGCCAGCTCACCTACGGACAGGGGCTATGAGCAGTTCTTC.

This clone was counted only a few times. The chain couples TRBV5-8 to TRBJ2-7, with TRBD1 identical over 9 bases. This CDR3 has 14 amino acids. CDR1 is SGHTS, CDR2 YDEGEE, per germline. V shed 2 bases and J 5 bases; nucleotides not matched to a gene: 5. CDR3 sequence: CASSLQGAMDEQYF. In DNA, the CDR3 is TGTGCCAGCAGCTTACAGGGGGCGATGGACGAGCAGTACTTC.

The V gene is TRBV6-6, the J gene TRBJ1-2; 7 nucleotides agree with TRBD1. Trimming removed 0 bases from V and 4 bases from J; junction bases left unmatched: 5. This CDR3 is 15 amino acids long. The germline V gene has CDR1 MNHNY and CDR2 SVGAGI (reference sequence). The CDR3 reads CASSYSSAGGYGYTF. The DNA for the CDR3 is TGTGCCAGCAGTTACTCGAGTGCAGGGGGCTATGGCTACACCTTC.

The V and J genes are TRBV7-2 and TRBJ2-5, with no clear D. The ends were cut back, 1 base at V and 5 bases at J, with 8 bases in the middle. The germline gives CDR1 SGHTA, CDR2 FQGNSA. The CDR3 length is 13 residues. The CDR3 is CASSLVARETQYF. CDR3 nucleotide sequence: TGTGCCAGCAGCTTAGTTGCACGGGAGACCCAGTACTTC.

The V and J genes are TRBV6-1 and TRBJ1-2; 10 nucleotides align to TRBD1. The CDR3 sequence is 13 residues long. V was pared by 6 bases and J by 6 bases, with 4 bases of the junction left unmatched. The germline CDR1 and CDR2 sequences are MNHNS and SASEGT. DNA of the CDR3: TGTGCCAGCAGACCGGGACAGGGGCATGGCTACACCTTC. Residues: CASRPGQGHGYTF.

The chain joins TRBV11-3 to TRBJ2-1; D is uncertain. CDR3 length: 14 residues. Trimming pared 3 bases from V and 5 bases from J, leaving 11 bases between. Germline CDR1 SGHNT, CDR2 YENEEA. CDR3 nucleotide sequence: TGTGCCAGCAGCTTTCGACTCACAGACAATGAGCAGTTCTTC. Residues: CASSFRLTDNEQFF.

The chain uses TRBV6-5 and TRBJ2-7; D perhaps matches TRBD1 (6 bases). V was pared by 0 bases and J by 2 bases, with 8 bases between. The CDR3 extends over 14 amino acids. CDR1 and CDR2 (germline): MNHEY, SVGAGI. CDR3 sequence (DNA): TGTGCCAGCAGTTACTCCGGACAGACCTACGAGCAGTACTTC. Encoded protein: CASSYSGQTYEQYF.

By share, this clone counts as medium-sized. The J gene is TRBJ2-2, the V gene TRBV2; 8 nucleotides line up with TRBD2. This CDR3 is built from 16 residues. V lost 6 bases, J lost 4 bases, and 10 bases stayed unmatched. Per germline, CDR1 SNHLY and CDR2 FYNNEI. The CDR3 DNA is TGTGCCAGCAGAGCCCCCGGGACTAGTAGCACCGGGGAGCTGTTTTTT. Translated: CASRAPGTSSTGELFF.

The genes are TRBV5-4 and TRBJ1-2; perhaps TRBD1 as D (5 bases). V dropped 2 bases and J dropped 6 bases, with 14 bases sitting between them. CDR1 is SGHNT and CDR2 is YYREEE in the germline V gene (reference sequence). This CDR3 is 14 amino acids long. CDR3: CASSFPPGEDGYTF. CDR3 nucleotide sequence: TGTGCCAGCAGCTTCCCACCGGGGGAGGATGGCTACACCTTC. The whole variable domain, remainder taken from reference TRBV5-4 and TRBJ1-2, is ETGVTQSPTHLIKTRGQQVTLRCSSQSGHNTVSWYQQALGQGPQFIFQYYREEENGRGNFPPRFSGLQFPNYSSELNVNALELDDSALYLCASSFPPGEDGYTFGSGTRLTVV.

The chain has TRBV6-5 and TRBJ2-3, with 8 bases aligning to TRBD1. The CDR3 has 14 amino acids. Germline CDR1 MNHEY, CDR2 SVGAGI. Unmatched junction bases numbered 8, after V lost 8 bases and J lost 4 bases. The CDR3 nucleotides are TGTGCCAGCCGGACAGGGAGAGCGGCAGATACGCAGTATTTT. It encodes CASRTGRAADTQYF.

This clone occurred a few times. The V gene is TRBV18, the J gene TRBJ2-3, with TRBD2 identical over 7 bases. This CDR3 spans 14 amino acids. The germline V gene has CDR1 KGHSH and CDR2 LQKENI. Losses at the gene ends were 2 bases for V and 4 bases for J; bases not matched to a gene: 3. The chain's CDR3 is CASSPSGGADTQYF. DNA of the CDR3: TGTGCCAGCTCACCAAGTGGGGGGGCAGATACGCAGTATTTT.

The CDR3 bases are TGTGCCAGCTCACCAGTGGTAGGACTAGCGGGGGGGCACAATGAGCAGTTCTTC. Encoded protein: CASSPVVGLAGGHNEQFF. The gene calls are TRBV18 and TRBJ2-1, with 15 bases matching TRBD2. This CDR3 spans 18 amino acids. Germline CDR1 and CDR2: KGHSH and LQKENI. After removal of 2 bases from V and 5 bases from J, the junction contained 7 bases not matched to a gene.

The rearrangement uses TRBV2 and TRBJ2-5; the D gene could be TRBD1 or TRBD2 (5 bases each). V lost 6 bases and J 4 bases, leaving 9 bases between the germline ends. Germline V gene lookup returns CDR1 SNHLY and CDR2 FYNNEI. This CDR3 spans 12 amino acids. Here the CDR3 reads CASSSGRETQYF. DNA for the CDR3: TGTGCCAGCAGCTCGGGACGAGAGACCCAGTACTTC.

CDR3: CASSSPGGRNEQFF. The CDR3 nucleotides are TGTGCCAGCAGCTCTCCCGGGGGTCGCAATGAGCAGTTCTTC. The gene calls are TRBV11-3 and TRBJ2-1; D may be TRBD2 (6 bases). Germline CDR1 SGHNT, CDR2 YENEEA. V lost 4 bases, J lost 6 bases, and 13 bases lay in between. The CDR3 covers 14 residues.